The 16 T cell receptor beta chains listed next were all sequenced from one sample in a study of response to subunit inactivated influenza vaccine. Each CDR3 protein gets one entry after TCRdb re-called the RT-PCR reads with MiXCR. The sample records about 500,000 distinct CDR3 sequences, more than 15% being singletons. This specimen consisted of CD4+ T cells sorted from PBMCs, obtained less than 30 months after vaccination. The receptors derive from a man aged 50 to 69 who received an inactivated influenza vaccine.

V gene TRBV20-1 combines with J gene TRBJ2-1; TRBD2 might be the D (6 bases). CDR3 size: 10 residues. CDR1 and CDR2 (germline): DFQATT, SNEGSKA (reference sequence). V lost 3 bases and J lost 15, with 12 bases in between. The DNA for the CDR3 is TGCAGTGCTAGCGCGCGGGGTCTGTTCTTC. The encoded protein is CSASARGLFF.

This clonotype was seen more than once but under ten times. The chain has TRBV12-3 or TRBV12-4 and TRBJ1-5; D is possibly TRBD1 (6 bases). The V end lost 6 bases, the J end lost 0 bases, and 12 bases lay between the germline ends. The CDR3 has 15 amino acids. CDR3 sequence: CASSEGQHSNQPQHF. The CDR3 bases are TGTGCCAGCAGCGAGGGACAACATAGCAATCAGCCCCAGCATTTT.

V is TRBV3-1 and J is TRBJ1-5; maybe TRBD1 (6 bases). Trimming stripped 1 base from V and 9 bases from J, with 13 bases between. Germline V CDR1 and CDR2: LGHDT, YNNKEL (reference sequence). This CDR3 has 14 amino acids. The CDR3 spells CASSQGNRVGPQHF. As DNA, the CDR3 is TGTGCCAGCAGCCAAGGAAACAGGGTGGGGCCCCAGCATTTT.

This clonotype was seen a few times. The rearrangement joins TRBV11-3 to TRBJ2-3, with 8 bases lining up with TRBD1. The V gene's germline CDR1 is SGHNT and CDR2 YENEEA. V dropped 5 bases and J dropped 2; count of bases not matched to a gene: 6. The CDR3 totals 15 residues. The CDR3 loop is CASSTAGGFTDTQYF. As DNA, the CDR3 is TGTGCCAGCAGCACCGCAGGGGGCTTCACAGATACGCAGTATTTT. The full variable domain, rest sourced from reference TRBV11-3 and TRBJ2-3, is EAGVVQSPRYKIIEKKQPVAFWCNPISGHNTLYWYLQNLGQGPELLIRYENEEAVDDSQLPKDRFSAERLKGVDSTLKIQPAELGDSAVYLCASSTAGGFTDTQYFGPGTRLTVL.

Only a few counts were recorded for this clonotype. The chain carries TRBV5-1 and TRBJ1-2; D perhaps matches TRBD1 (6 bases). The germline V gene has CDR1 SGHRS and CDR2 YFSETQ. V lost 0 bases to trimming and J lost 1 base, with 16 bases between them. The CDR3 length is 17 residues. CDR3 bases: TGCGCCAGCAGCTTGGCGGCAGGGGACGTACTTAACTATGGCTACACCTTC. Its translation: CASSLAAGDVLNYGYTF.

This clonotype was seen ten or more times. The chain employs TRBV3-1 and TRBJ2-7; D uncertain. This CDR3 region has 15 residues. Germline values: CDR1 LGHDT, CDR2 YNNKEL (reference sequence). The ends were cut back, 1 base at V and 2 bases at J, with 12 bases in the middle. CDR3 residues: CASSQAQDTAYEQYF. The CDR3 DNA reads as TGTGCCAGCAGCCAAGCCCAAGACACAGCCTACGAGCAGTACTTC.

Only a few counts were recorded for this clonotype. The rearrangement uses TRBV19 and TRBJ2-5; 7 positions agree with TRBD1. V dropped 8 bases and J dropped 5; count of bases not matched to a gene: 14. The CDR3 loop spans 15 amino acids. Looked up from germline, CDR1 is LNHDA and CDR2 is SQIVND (reference sequence). CDR3 in amino acids: CASQDTGAPGETQYF. Written as DNA, the CDR3 is TGTGCCAGTCAAGACACAGGGGCCCCTGGTGAGACCCAGTACTTC.

This sequence joins TRBV15 and TRBJ1-4; D unresolved. CDR1 and CDR2 (germline): LNHNV, YYDKDF (reference sequence). The V gene lost 6 bases and the J gene lost 3 bases, with 14 bases spanning the gap. The CDR3 sequence is 15 residues long. CDR3 in amino acids: CATRNLRAANEKLFF. CDR3 DNA: TGTGCCACCAGGAACTTGAGGGCAGCTAATGAAAAACTGTTTTTT. Together with reference TRBV15 and TRBJ1-4, the CDR3 gives the full variable domain: DAMVIQNPRYQVTQFGKPVTLSCSQTLNHNVMYWYQQKSSQAPKLLFHYYDKDFNNEADTPDNFQSRRPNTSFCFLDIRSPGLGDTAMYLCATRNLRAANEKLFFGSGTQLSVL.

Ten or more counts support this clonotype. The V and J genes are TRBV9 and TRBJ2-7; D unresolved. Germline CDR1 is SGDLS and CDR2 is YYNGEE. The CDR3 spans 13 residues. V dropped 1 base and J dropped 4 bases, with 9 bases sitting between them. The CDR3 DNA sequence: TGTGCCAGCAGCGTACGGGTTGGGTACGAGCAGTACTTC. Encoded protein: CASSVRVGYEQYF.

A few counts support this clonotype. V and J are TRBV10-3 and TRBJ2-5; no firm D call. The germline V and J ends were trimmed by 3 bases and 1 base, with 12 bases remaining between them. The V gene's germline CDR1 is ENHRY and CDR2 SYGVKD. CDR3 length equals 15 residues. CDR3 in amino acids: CAISDDKGLQETQYF. CDR3 DNA: TGTGCCATCAGTGATGACAAGGGCCTCCAAGAGACCCAGTACTTC.

This clonotype was observed many times. The V and J genes are TRBV5-5 and TRBJ2-5, with D maybe TRBD2 (5 bases). Germline V gene sequence: CDR1 SGHKS, CDR2 YYEKEE (reference sequence). The CDR3 is 13 amino acids. Trimming pared 2 bases from V and 5 bases from J, leaving 10 bases between. The CDR3 protein is CASSLTGEETQYF. DNA of the CDR3: TGTGCCAGCAGCTTAACCGGGGAGGAGACCCAGTACTTC.

This clonotype was recorded at least ten times. This chain links TRBV7-2 with TRBJ2-1; perhaps TRBD2 as D (6 bases). Trimming cost V 1 base and J 8 bases, with 15 bases left between them. Per germline, CDR1 SGHTA and CDR2 FQGNSA. This CDR3 region has 15 residues. CDR3 protein: CASSLVGASEDEQFF. The CDR3 DNA reads TGTGCCAGCAGCTTAGTTGGGGCTAGCGAGGATGAGCAGTTCTTC.

This clonotype has at least ten counts. The chain uses TRBV5-5 and TRBJ2-5; D is undetermined. Germline V CDR1 and CDR2: SGHKS, YYEKEE (reference sequence). Trimming took off 1 base at V and 6 bases at J, with 13 bases between the two ends. The CDR3 has 14 residues. The CDR3: CASSLLADRQTQYF. Written as DNA, the CDR3 is TGTGCCAGCAGCTTGTTGGCCGATCGGCAGACCCAGTACTTC.

This clonotype appeared a few times. The chain recombines TRBV25-1 with TRBJ2-5; 11 bases line up with TRBD2. Looked up from germline, CDR1 is MGHDK and CDR2 is SYGVNS. J lost 2 bases, V lost 2 bases, and 7 bases had no gene match. The CDR3 is 17 residues long. The CDR3 spells CASSEGLAGSRQETQYF. For the CDR3, the DNA is TGTGCCAGCAGTGAAGGACTAGCGGGTTCACGACAAGAGACCCAGTACTTC.

V usage is TRBV3-1 and J usage is TRBJ2-6; 7 bases fit TRBD1. The CDR3 sequence is 18 residues long. The V gene end was trimmed by 2 bases and the J gene end by 0 bases; junction bases not matched to a gene: 7. Germline V gives CDR1 LGHDT, CDR2 YNNKEL (reference sequence). As DNA, the CDR3 is TGTGCCAGCAGCCAAAGGGGACAGATTAGCTCTGGGGCCAACGTCCTGACTTTC. Encoded protein: CASSQRGQISSGANVLTF.

This clonotype has ten or more counts. The genes are TRBV12-3 or TRBV12-4 and TRBJ1-5, with D possibly being TRBD1 (5 bases). V lost 5 bases, J lost 7 bases, and 18 bases lay in between. There are 15 residues in the CDR3. The CDR3 coding sequence is TGTGCCAGCAGTGCCGGGAGGGGAGGAGGGCAGCCCCAGCATTTT. Translating it yields CASSAGRGGGQPQHF.